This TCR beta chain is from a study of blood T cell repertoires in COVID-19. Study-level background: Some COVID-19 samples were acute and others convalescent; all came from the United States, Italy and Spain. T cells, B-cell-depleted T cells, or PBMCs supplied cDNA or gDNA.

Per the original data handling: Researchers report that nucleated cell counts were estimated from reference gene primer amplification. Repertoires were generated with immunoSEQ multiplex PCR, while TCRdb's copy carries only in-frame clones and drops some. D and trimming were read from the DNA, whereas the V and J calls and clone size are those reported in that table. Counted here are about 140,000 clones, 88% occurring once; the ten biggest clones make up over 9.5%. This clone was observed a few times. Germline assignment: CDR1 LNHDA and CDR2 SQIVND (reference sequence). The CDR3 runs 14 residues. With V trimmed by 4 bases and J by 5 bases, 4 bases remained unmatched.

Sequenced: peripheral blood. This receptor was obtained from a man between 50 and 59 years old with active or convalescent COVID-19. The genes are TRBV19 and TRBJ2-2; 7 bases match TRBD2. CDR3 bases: TGTGCCAGTAGTAAGCGGGGTGGTACCGGGGAGCTGTTTTTT. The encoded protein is CASSKRGGTGELFF.